These 7 T cell receptor beta chains share one sample of origin, sequenced in a study of beta chain features in type 1 diabetes. Since all of the isolated RNA was reverse transcribed, expressed TCRB transcripts were what got sequenced. Generated by immunoSEQ multiplex PCR, the TCRdb table keeps only in-frame clones and is missing some. The top ten clones hold over 1% of a sample with 200,000 to 250,000 clones, under 13% of them seen once. The specimen was central memory CD4+ T cells from blood. The source of these receptors is a man between 18 and 35 years old in good health.

V usage is TRBV30 and J usage is TRBJ2-3; 14 bases match TRBD2. This CDR3 is 17 amino acids long. V lost 4 bases and J lost 5; bases outside the gene matches: 11. Germline V gene data show CDR1 as GTSNPN and CDR2 as SVGIG (reference sequence). This chain's CDR3 is CAWNSGTSGSRRDTQYF. In DNA form, the CDR3 reads TGTGCCTGGAACTCCGGGACTAGCGGGAGCCGTAGAGATACGCAGTATTTT. Variable domain in full (rest from reference TRBV30 and TRBJ2-3): SQTIHQWPATLVQPVGSPLSLECTVEGTSNPNLYWYRQAAGRGLQLLFYSVGIGQISSEVPQNLSASRPQDRQFILSSKKLLLSDSGFYLCAWNSGTSGSRRDTQYFGPGTRLTVL.

This rearrangement joins TRBV9 to TRBJ1-5; D is unclear. Looked up from germline, CDR1 is SGDLS and CDR2 is YYNGEE. V was cut by 0 bases and J by 6 bases, with 7 bases left in between. The CDR3 spans 13 residues. The chain's CDR3 is CASSVGSGQPQHF. CDR3 nucleotide sequence: TGTGCCAGCAGCGTAGGGTCGGGTCAGCCCCAGCATTTT.

This clone was counted at least ten times. V usage is TRBV7-2 and J usage is TRBJ1-1; D is uncertain. The CDR3 has 13 amino acids. Germline V gene sequence: CDR1 SGHTA, CDR2 FQGNSA. Trimming cost V 3 bases and J 0 bases, with 5 bases left between them. CDR3 sequence reads: CASSFSVNTEAFF. CDR3 nucleotide sequence: TGTGCCAGCAGCTTCTCCGTGAACACTGAAGCTTTCTTT.

This clone occurred a few times. CDR3 in DNA: TGTGCCAGCAGCTTAGCACAGCTCAATGAGCAGTTCTTC. As protein: CASSLAQLNEQFF. The chain employs TRBV7-8 and TRBJ2-1; D not certain. Germline lookup yields CDR1 SGHVS and CDR2 FQNEAQ. The CDR3 has 13 amino acids. The V and J ends lost 0 bases and 6 bases respectively, with 6 bases between them.

In its sample, this clone was seen a few times. J is TRBJ2-1 and V is TRBV7-2, with TRBD2 as a possible D gene (6 bases). Germline V gives CDR1 SGHTA, CDR2 FQGNSA. Trimming stripped 5 bases from V and 9 bases from J, with 11 bases between. This CDR3 comprises 12 residues. CDR3 in amino acids: CASSRAGIEQFF. The CDR3 nucleotides are TGTGCCAGCAGCCGCGCGGGGATTGAGCAGTTCTTC.

This clone has ten or more counts. The rearrangement joins TRBV4-3 to TRBJ2-7; the D gene is possibly TRBD1 (6 bases). This CDR3 region has 17 residues. Trimming pared 0 bases from V and 3 bases from J, leaving 18 bases between. The germline gives CDR1 LGHNA, CDR2 YSLEER. The DNA of the CDR3 is TGCGCCAGCAGCCAAGAGCCATTCCGGGACATACTCTACGAGCAGTACTTC. Translating it yields CASSQEPFRDILYEQYF.

The chain has TRBV4-3 and TRBJ1-1; D not certain. There are 13 residues in the CDR3. Trimming removed 4 bases at V and 6 bases at J, with 12 bases between. CDR1 LGHNA and CDR2 YSLEER come from the germline V gene. CDR3 residues: CASSPNVQAEAFF. The CDR3 region has the DNA TGCGCCAGCAGCCCGAATGTCCAGGCTGAAGCTTTCTTT.